This T cell receptor beta chain came from a study of T-cell reconstitution after alpha-beta-depleted transplantation in children. General study points: Elevated TCRbeta diversity at day 60 was traced, in some patients, to surviving recipient T cells and thymic progenitors. In patients about two months after transplant, alpha-beta T cells reportedly arose from several hundred expanded graft clones. By one year post-transplant, T-cell counts and diversity largely arose from T cells that were newly produced.

Trimming pared 4 bases from V and 2 bases from J, leaving 17 bases between. Germline CDR1 is MGHRA and CDR2 is YSYEKL. The CDR3 sequence is 16 residues long. This clonotype has a count of ten or more. The antigen remains undetermined. Construction of the TCRbeta library involved unique molecular identifiers. TCRdb processed the PCR reads anew with MiXCR; each CDR3 protein has one entry. The repertoire includes hundreds of thousands of distinct CDR3 sequences, roughly 14% of them detected once, and 0.79% sits in the top ten. V usage is TRBV4-1 and J usage is TRBJ1-1; weak D call: TRBD1 (5 bases). The starting material was PBMCs, obtained before TCRalphabeta/CD19-depleted stem cell transplant. The receptor was derived from a girl aged 2 to 9 with congenital amegakaryocytic thrombocytopenia, due to receive a stem cell transplant. The CDR3 nucleotides are TGCGCCAGCAGCCTTCAGAAGACAGCGACTAACACTGAAGCTTTCTTT. Protein: CASSLQKTATNTEAFF.